There are a few counts of the clone carrying this TCR beta chain. The target antigen is unknown. The data were obtained in a study of post-analysis software for immune sequencing data. Study-level background: The disease courses covered relapsing-remitting, secondary progressive and progressive-relapsing multiple sclerosis.

The CDR3 runs to 15 residues. Deletions cut 5 bases from V and 6 bases from J, with 19 bases between. CDR1 and CDR2 (germline): SEHNR, FQNEAQ (reference sequence). Study-level results: Patients showed TRBV5-6, TRBV5-1 and TRBV20-1 among 4 or 5 TRBV segments more frequent than in controls. People with multiple sclerosis had a significantly lower normalized Chao1 diversity than controls did.

Unique molecular identifiers were present in the TCR beta cDNA libraries. TCRdb passed the PCR reads through MiXCR, listing each CDR3 protein once. The data contain hundreds of thousands of distinct CDR3 sequences, about 40% of them singletons. Sample: blood. The TCR comes from a girl aged 2 to 9 with multiple sclerosis. The chain employs TRBV7-9 and TRBJ1-2; maybe TRBD1 (5 bases). The CDR3 is CASSTIDGALDGYTF. As DNA, the CDR3 is TGTGCCAGCAGCACCATTGACGGGGCCTTGGATGGCTACACCTTC.